These T cell receptor beta chains were read from a single sample in a study of T cells in Graves' hyperthyroidism and ophthalmopathy. TCRdb re-called the multiplex PCR reads with MiXCR, one entry per CDR3 protein. Among some 360,000 distinct CDR3 sequences, approximately 15% were seen once, and the ten largest hold roughly 9.6%. Sequenced input: blood. The source of these receptors is a woman aged 60-70 years with Graves' hyperthyroidism. Each CDR3 is given with its conserved first and last residue. The D gene is left open where the match is weak. A row's size may be missing; if present it is once, few, many or a size class.

many	TRBV27	TRBJ2-4	.	CASSFSSGGGGNIQYF	TGTGCCAGCAGTTTCTCCTCAGGGGGAGGAGGAAACATTCAGTACTTC
many	TRBV18	TRBJ1-2	.	CASSGTDNYGYTF	TGTGCCAGCTCAGGAACAGATAACTATGGCTACACCTTC
.	TRBV20-1	TRBJ1-5	TRBD1	CSAKLGQGRQPQHF	TGCAGTGCTAAGCTGGGACAGGGGAGACAGCCCCAGCATTTT
.	TRBV20-1	TRBJ2-3	TRBD2	CSARPRTSGRAPADTQYF	TGCAGTGCTAGACCACGGACTAGCGGGAGGGCCCCGGCAGATACGCAGTATTTT
.	TRBV11-2	TRBJ1-3	.	CASSPTAFSGNTIYF	TGTGCCAGCAGCCCCACGGCCTTCTCTGGAAACACCATATATTTT
.	TRBV10-1	TRBJ2-1	TRBD2	CASSGSREADNEQFF	TGCGCCAGCAGCGGCTCGCGGGAGGCCGACAATGAGCAGTTCTTC
few	TRBV27	TRBJ2-3	TRBD2	CASSSLTRAFLAEDTDTQYF	TGTGCCAGCAGTTCTCTTACCCGTGCCTTTCTAGCGGAGGACACAGATACGCAGTATTTT
many	TRBV5-1	TRBJ1-2	.	CASSLGRGRNYGYTF	TGCGCCAGCAGCTTGGGCAGGGGCCGGAACTATGGCTACACCTTC
.	TRBV28	TRBJ1-1	.	CASRLLDTEAFF	TGTGCCAGCCGTCTTTTGGACACTGAAGCTTTCTTT
many	TRBV6-1	TRBJ1-1	.	CASSAGWNTEAFF	TGTGCCAGCAGTGCAGGGTGGAACACTGAAGCTTTCTTT
.	TRBV12-3/TRBV12-4	TRBJ1-5	.	CASRRVGGRNQPQHF	TGTGCCAGCAGGAGAGTGGGGGGACGCAATCAGCCCCAGCATTTT
many	TRBV15	TRBJ2-1	TRBD2	CATSKELAGDSYNEQFF	TGTGCCACCAGCAAAGAACTAGCGGGCGACTCCTACAATGAGCAGTTCTTC
.	TRBV18	TRBJ1-2	TRBD1	CASSPLVFQGDKGYTF	TGTGCCAGCTCACCATTAGTTTTCCAGGGGGACAAAGGCTACACCTTC
.	TRBV5-8	TRBJ2-5	.	CASRDGAQETQYF	TGTGCCAGCAGGGACGGGGCCCAAGAGACCCAGTACTTC
many	TRBV3-1	TRBJ2-1	TRBD2	CASSQTSVGEQFF	TGTGCCAGCAGCCAAACTAGCGTCGGTGAGCAGTTCTTC
.	TRBV27	TRBJ2-7	TRBD2	CASSSLTSGKTYEQYF	TGTGCCAGCAGTTCTCTGACTAGCGGGAAAACCTACGAGCAGTACTTC
few	TRBV24-1	TRBJ1-6	.	CATSEVGRSSYNSPLHF	TGTGCCACCAGTGAAGTCGGCAGGAGCTCCTATAATTCACCCCTCCACTTT
many	TRBV2	TRBJ2-1	TRBD2	CASRFSGTEQFF	TGTGCCAGCAGATTTAGCGGGACTGAGCAGTTCTTC
few	TRBV7-9	TRBJ2-4	TRBD2	CASSVAGLEDIQYF	TGTGCCAGCAGCGTTGCGGGACTAGAGGACATTCAGTACTTC
many	TRBV28	TRBJ1-2	.	CASVGGELVFNYGYTF	TGTGCCAGCGTGGGGGGCGAACTCGTCTTTAACTATGGCTACACCTTC
few	TRBV19	TRBJ1-2	.	CGSFGGNYGYTF	TGTGGGTCGTTCGGGGGTAACTATGGCTACACCTTC
many	TRBV20-1	TRBJ2-2	TRBD2	CSAKGGYTGELFF	TGCAGTGCTAAGGGAGGGTACACCGGGGAGCTGTTTTTT
many	TRBV3-1	TRBJ2-7	.	CASSHSGNSYEQYF	TGTGCCAGCAGCCACAGCGGAAACTCCTACGAGCAGTACTTC
.	TRBV6-5	TRBJ1-4	.	CASSYGGEKLFF	TGTGCCAGCAGTTACGGTGGGGAAAAACTGTTTTTT
many	TRBV12-3/TRBV12-4	TRBJ2-7	.	CASSSTGSQQYF	TGTGCCAGCAGCTCGACGGGCTCCCAGCAGTACTTC
many	TRBV20-1	TRBJ1-1	.	CSARQVVLSEAFF	TGCAGTGCTAGACAGGTCGTGCTCTCTGAAGCTTTCTTT
.	TRBV5-1	TRBJ2-1	TRBD2	CASSLAGTSGISSYNEQFF	TGCGCCAGCAGCTTGGCGGGGACTAGCGGGATAAGCTCCTACAATGAGCAGTTCTTC
many	TRBV15	TRBJ1-6	.	CATSRRAFGSPLHF	TGTGCCACCAGCAGACGGGCCTTCGGGTCACCCCTCCACTTT
many	TRBV5-5	TRBJ2-5	.	CASSSGQIQETQYF	TGTGCCAGCAGCTCCGGACAGATTCAAGAGACCCAGTACTTC
many	TRBV29-1	TRBJ2-7	.	CSVEKKGDPSSYEQYF	TGCAGCGTTGAAAAGAAGGGGGACCCTAGCTCCTACGAGCAGTACTTC
many	TRBV11-3	TRBJ2-1	TRBD2	CASSSSLAGVSYNEQFF	TGTGCCAGCAGCTCGTCCCTAGCGGGAGTCTCCTACAATGAGCAGTTCTTC
.	TRBV10-2	TRBJ2-3	TRBD1	CASSARTGGSDTQYF	TGCGCCAGCAGTGCAAGGACAGGGGGCTCAGATACGCAGTATTTT
many	TRBV20-1	TRBJ2-7	TRBD2	CSARWASGGRRQYF	TGCAGTGCTAGATGGGCTAGCGGGGGAAGGAGACAGTACTTC
few	TRBV12-3/TRBV12-4	TRBJ1-5	.	CASRDGGNQPQHF	TGTGCCAGCAGAGATGGCGGCAATCAGCCCCAGCATTTT
many	TRBV5-1	TRBJ1-2	TRBD1	CASSLVPGQGARGYTF	TGCGCCAGCAGCTTGGTTCCGGGACAGGGGGCGAGGGGCTACACCTTC
many	TRBV7-2	TRBJ2-3	.	CASSLDQRLTDTQYF	TGTGCCAGCAGCTTAGATCAGAGACTCACAGATACGCAGTATTTT
few	TRBV7-9	TRBJ2-7	.	CASSRNGQAYEQYF	TGTGCCAGCAGCCGCAACGGACAAGCCTACGAGCAGTACTTC
.	TRBV11-2	TRBJ1-1	.	CASSPMDTNTEAFF	TGTGCCAGCAGCCCGATGGACACGAACACTGAAGCTTTCTTT
.	TRBV6-1	TRBJ1-2	.	CASRQFTRGWGYGYTF	TGTGCCAGCAGGCAATTCACAAGGGGCTGGGGCTATGGCTACACCTTC
many	TRBV28	TRBJ2-7	TRBD2	CASSTPGEGKRSEQYF	TGTGCCAGCAGTACACCCGGGGAGGGGAAAAGGAGCGAGCAGTACTTC
many	TRBV2	TRBJ2-5	.	CASTWTQETQYF	TGTGCCAGCACCTGGACCCAAGAGACCCAGTACTTC
.	TRBV6-7	TRBJ1-2	.	CASSYCRDGERDYGYTF	TGTGCCAGCAGTTACTGCCGGGACGGGGAAAGAGACTATGGCTACACCTTC
many	TRBV3-1	TRBJ2-1	TRBD1	CASGRGRSNEQFF	TGTGCCAGCGGCAGGGGGCGGAGTAATGAGCAGTTCTTC
many	TRBV29-1	TRBJ1-1	.	CSARHPGRAGTEAFF	TGCAGCGCCCGCCATCCGGGCAGGGCAGGCACTGAAGCTTTCTTT
many	TRBV6-1	TRBJ2-1	TRBD2	CASIDSGLAGGWYNEQFF	TGTGCCAGCATTGACTCTGGGCTAGCGGGAGGGTGGTACAATGAGCAGTTCTTC
many	TRBV28	TRBJ2-7	.	CARTLGRGASYEQYF	TGTGCCAGAACATTGGGGCGCGGCGCCTCCTACGAGCAGTACTTC
many	TRBV2	TRBJ1-2	.	CASSDGLNFNYGYTF	TGTGCCAGCTCTGACGGGCTAAACTTTAACTATGGCTACACCTTC
many	TRBV11-3	TRBJ2-1	.	CASSLEWGEQFF	TGTGCCAGCAGCTTAGAATGGGGTGAGCAGTTCTTC
many	TRBV11-2	TRBJ2-3	TRBD2	CASSLRLAVTDTQYF	TGTGCCAGCAGCTTAAGACTAGCGGTCACAGATACGCAGTATTTT
many	TRBV5-1	TRBJ2-3	.	CASSSTGFGGDTQYF	TGCGCCAGCAGCAGTACAGGGTTTGGGGGAGATACGCAGTATTTT
many	TRBV3-1	TRBJ1-2	.	CASSQEARGSVGYTF	TGTGCCAGCAGCCAAGAAGCAAGGGGATCGGTTGGCTACACCTTC
.	TRBV2	TRBJ2-3	.	CASSGGWGDTQYF	TGTGCCAGCAGTGGGGGATGGGGAGATACGCAGTATTTT
.	TRBV5-1	TRBJ1-1	TRBD1	CASSFEGAPNTEAFF	TGCGCCAGCAGCTTCGAGGGGGCTCCGAACACTGAAGCTTTCTTT
many	TRBV18	TRBJ2-1	.	CASSPAANEQFF	TGTGCCAGCTCACCAGCTGCCAATGAGCAGTTCTTC
few	TRBV4-1	TRBJ2-1	.	CASSQVGRRYNEQFF	TGCGCCAGCAGCCAAGTGGGCAGGAGATACAATGAGCAGTTCTTC
many	TRBV24-1	TRBJ2-5	TRBD2	CATSVPSGREETQYF	TGTGCCACCAGTGTTCCTAGCGGGAGAGAAGAGACCCAGTACTTC
.	TRBV7-9	TRBJ2-5	.	CASSQPGLRQETRYF	TGTGCCAGCAGTCAACCGGGACTCAGGCAAGAGACCCGGTACTTC